The 10 T cell receptor beta chains in this list originate from one sample, sequenced in a study of cytomegalovirus exposure and HLA in healthy donors. This table comes from immunoSEQ multiplex PCR, and its TCRdb copy is limited to in-frame clones, with some not included. Of 71,000 or so clones listed, around 94% are singletons. What was sequenced was PBMCs. The source is a woman younger than 30 in good health and CMV-seropositive.

The chain is built from TRBV21-1 and TRBJ1-2. TRBV21-1 is shown as a pseudogene. The CDR3 extends over 12 amino acids. The CDR3 bases are TGTGCCGACTTTCCCCGGGGATGTGGCTACACCTTC. This sequence encodes CADFPRGCGYTF.

V and J are TRBV28 and TRBJ1-2, with 9 positions matching TRBD1. CDR3 length equals 15 residues. V shed 3 bases, J shed 4 bases, and the junction held 6 bases outside the gene matches. Germline CDR1 and CDR2: MDHEN and SYDVKM. CDR3 in DNA: TGTGCCAGCAGTTTTACAGGGGGCGCCGGCTATGGCTACACCTTC. Translation gives CASSFTGGAGYGYTF.

The chain employs TRBV9 and TRBJ2-3, with 9 bases that match TRBD1. Trimming took 4 bases from V and 0 from J; bases not matched to a gene: 6. CDR1 SGDLS and CDR2 YYNGEE come from the germline V gene. CDR3 length: 16 amino acids. CDR3 in amino acids: CASSPGTGFSTDTQYF. The DNA for the CDR3 is TGTGCCAGCAGCCCTGGGACAGGGTTTAGCACAGATACGCAGTATTTT.

The rearrangement joins TRBV19 to TRBJ1-3; D gene ambiguous. Germline CDR1 and CDR2: LNHDA and SQIVND (reference sequence). The CDR3 covers 15 residues. The V gene lost 3 bases and the J gene lost 0 bases, with 9 bases spanning the gap. CDR3 DNA sequence: TGTGCCAGTAGTATTAGGAGACTCTCTGGAAACACCATATATTTT. Translated, it gives CASSIRRLSGNTIYF. The variable domain in full, completed from reference TRBV19 and TRBJ1-3, reads DGGITQSPKYLFRKEGQNVTLSCEQNLNHDAMYWYRQDPGQGLRLIYYSQIVNDFQKGDIAEGYSVSREKKESFPLTVTSAQKNPTAFYLCASSIRRLSGNTIYFGEGSWLTVV.

The V gene is TRBV5-4, the J gene TRBJ2-5, with TRBD2 matching over 9 bases. Germline lookup yields CDR1 SGHNT and CDR2 YYREEE (reference sequence). J gave up 5 bases and V 4 bases, and 15 bases lay outside the gene matches. The CDR3 runs to 17 residues. The CDR3 loop reads CASSRPGGRALGETQYF. CDR3 nucleotides: TGTGCCAGCAGCCGCCCGGGCGGGAGGGCCCTTGGGGAGACCCAGTACTTC.

The gene calls are TRBV18 and TRBJ2-2; D is possibly TRBD1 (5 bases). Trimming shortened V by 3 bases and J by 5 bases, and 7 bases separated the two germline ends. The CDR3 totals 13 residues. Germline loops: CDR1 KGHSH, CDR2 LQKENI. The CDR3 loop is CASSPTATGELFF. The DNA for the CDR3 is TGTGCCAGCTCACCGACAGCAACCGGGGAGCTGTTTTTT.

This clone has a single count. V is TRBV9 and J is TRBJ2-3; D ambiguous. V dropped 0 bases and J dropped 4 bases, with 6 bases sitting between them. This CDR3 spans 13 amino acids. The germline CDR1 and CDR2 sequences are SGDLS and YYNGEE. Written as DNA, the CDR3 is TGTGCCAGCAGCGTAGTTGACTCAGATACGCAGTATTTT. Translated, it gives CASSVVDSDTQYF. The complete variable domain, with remaining parts taken from reference TRBV9 and TRBJ2-3, reads DSGVTQTPKHLITATGQRVTLRCSPRSGDLSVYWYQQSLDQGLQFLIQYYNGEERAKGNILERFSAQQFPDLHSELNLSSLELGDSALYFCASSVVDSDTQYFGPGTRLTVL.

J is TRBJ1-1 and V is TRBV5-1; TRBD1 aligns across 9 bases. The length of the CDR3 is 14 residues. Losses at the gene ends were 2 bases for V and 7 bases for J; bases not matched to a gene: 6. CDR1 and CDR2 (germline): SGHRS, YFSETQ. The CDR3 spells CASSLRDREDEAFF. The CDR3 DNA follows: TGCGCCAGCAGCTTAAGGGACAGGGAGGATGAAGCTTTCTTT.

This chain uses TRBV29-1 with TRBJ1-4, with D possibly TRBD1 on 5 matching bases. This CDR3 spans 14 amino acids. Trimming stripped 4 bases from V and 3 bases from J, with 12 bases between. Germline loops: CDR1 SQVTM, CDR2 ANQGSEA. The CDR3 region has the DNA TGCAGCGTTGGCTCAGGGAGGGCTAATGAAAAACTGTTTTTT. This gives the protein CSVGSGRANEKLFF.

The chain uses TRBV6-4 and TRBJ1-5, with D possibly being TRBD1 (5 bases). The germline V gene encodes CDR1 MRHNA and CDR2 SNTAGT. The CDR3 loop spans 15 amino acids. Trimming pared 5 bases from V and 1 base from J, leaving 12 bases between. In nucleotides, the CDR3 is TGTGCCAGCAGTTTACAGGAGATCAGCAATCAGCCCCAGCATTTT. It is translated as CASSLQEISNQPQHF.